This T cell receptor beta chain was observed in a study of blood T cell repertoires in COVID-19 (dated by TCRdb to between 2020 and 2021). A note on the overall study: Samples covering the acute and convalescent phases of COVID-19 were provided by collaborators in the United States, Italy and Spain. A freely available public database, intended as a resource for researchers studying the immune response to SARS-CoV-2, is where the repertoires were released. The material from the prospective study consisted of cDNA or gDNA derived from T cells, B-cell-depleted T cells, or PBMCs. Samples came from the ongoing ImmuneRACE study (first 160 participants) plus 1,254 subjects from 6 global collaborators. Where available, HLA class I and class II types were obtained from metadata supplied by the sample provider rather than from assay-based typing. Subjects who had been exposed to COVID-19, were actively infected with it, or had recovered from it provided the deeply sampled blood TCRbeta repertoires that made up the dataset. Nearly every sample came with metadata listing a de-identified subject ID, COVID-19 status, age in years and sex.

As concerns this clone: The specificity of this receptor is unknown. No clone much larger than this one lies a single base away; base qualities are absent.

The immunoSEQ Assay, a bias-controlled multiplex PCR, was used to amplify TCRbeta CDR3 regions from genomic DNA. The authors' pipeline ran thus. The number of nucleated cells in each sample was estimated from the amplification of reference gene primers within the assay. Sequence reads were collapsed and filtered to measure the absolute abundance of every unique TCRbeta CDR3 rearrangement. For each sample, productive Simpson clonality was calculated by taking the square root of Simpson's diversity index across productive rearrangements. TCRdb's version of the immuneACCESS table is confined to in-frame rearrangements and falls short of the full clone set. An unresolved V gene accounts for under half of the shortfall where checked; the remainder is of unknown origin. V, J and clone size reflect that table, while D and trimming were determined from the DNA. For this sample the table gives 350,000 or so clones, of which about nine tenths were detected only once. The ten largest clonotypes hold just over 1% of the sample.

Participants in the prospective study were aged roughly 18 to 100 years, lived in 20 to 25 United States geographic areas, and enrolled through a virtual design. Cohort assignment in the prospective study relied on participant-reported clinical history from a screening survey and a study questionnaire. Exposed participants were defined as having been in contact with someone with a PCR-confirmed or clinician-diagnosed COVID-19 case within 2 weeks of study entry. Mobile phlebotomists in the prospective study collected whole blood, serum and a nasopharyngeal or oropharyngeal swab from every participant. Over a roughly two-month period, participants in the prospective study had the option of providing additional blood draws and questionnaires. Blood samples from the prospective study were shipped frozen or at room temperature prior to DNA extraction. What the authors observed across the whole study: How much clinical and demographic metadata was included differed by source and by participant, and the metadata was provided uncurated.

Relative to germline, V is 3 bases shorter and J is 6 bases shorter, with 9 bases between their ends. There are 13 amino acids in the CDR3, from cysteine to phenylalanine inclusive. The entry retains the CDR3 DNA only, 39 bases that are in frame from base 1. The CDR1 and CDR2 encoded by the germline V gene (reference sequence) are PRHDT and FYEKMQ. Sequenced sample: PBMCs or T cells enriched from blood (not recorded which). The rearranged segments are TRBV13 and TRBJ2-1; matching of 6 bases hints at TRBD2 as the D gene. This TCR was sampled from a woman under 40 who had been exposed to COVID-19. The CDR3 protein: CASSLLAVNEQFF. The DNA reads TGTGCCAGCAGCTTGTTAGCGGTCAATGAGCAGTTCTTC.